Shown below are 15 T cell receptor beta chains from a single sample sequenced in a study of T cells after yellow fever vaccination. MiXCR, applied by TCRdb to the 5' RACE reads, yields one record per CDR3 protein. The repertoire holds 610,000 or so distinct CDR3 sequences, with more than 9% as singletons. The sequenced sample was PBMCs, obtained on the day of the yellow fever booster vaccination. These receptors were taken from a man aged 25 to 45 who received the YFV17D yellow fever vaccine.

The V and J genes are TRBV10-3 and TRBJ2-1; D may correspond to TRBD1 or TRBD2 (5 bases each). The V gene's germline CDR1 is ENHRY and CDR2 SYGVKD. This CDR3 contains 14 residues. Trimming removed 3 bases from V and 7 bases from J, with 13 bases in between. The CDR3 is CAISDSGRVNEQFF. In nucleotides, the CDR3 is TGTGCCATCAGTGATTCGGGACGGGTTAATGAGCAGTTCTTC.

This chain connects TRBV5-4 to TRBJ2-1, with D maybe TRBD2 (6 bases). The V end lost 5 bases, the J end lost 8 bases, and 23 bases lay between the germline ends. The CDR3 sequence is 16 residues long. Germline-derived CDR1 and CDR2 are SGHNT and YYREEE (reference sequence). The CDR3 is CASSSPAGSAKYEQFF. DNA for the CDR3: TGTGCCAGCAGTTCCCCGGCGGGGTCGGCAAAGTATGAGCAGTTCTTC. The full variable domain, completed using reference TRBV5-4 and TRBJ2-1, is ETGVTQSPTHLIKTRGQQVTLRCSSQSGHNTVSWYQQALGQGPQFIFQYYREEENGRGNFPPRFSGLQFPNYSSELNVNALELDDSALYLCASSSPAGSAKYEQFFGPGTRLTVL.

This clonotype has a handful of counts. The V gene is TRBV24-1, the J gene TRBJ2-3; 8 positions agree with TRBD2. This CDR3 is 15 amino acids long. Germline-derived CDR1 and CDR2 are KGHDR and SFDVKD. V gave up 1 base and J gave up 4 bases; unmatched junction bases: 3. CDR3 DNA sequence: TGTGCCACCAGTGATTTAAGCGGGAGCGCAGATACGCAGTATTTT. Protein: CATSDLSGSADTQYF.

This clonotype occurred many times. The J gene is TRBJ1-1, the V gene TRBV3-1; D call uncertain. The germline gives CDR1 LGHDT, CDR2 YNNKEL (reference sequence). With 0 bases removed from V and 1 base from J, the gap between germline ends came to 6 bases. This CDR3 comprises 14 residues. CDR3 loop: CASSQDLKNTEAFF. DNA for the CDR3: TGTGCCAGCAGCCAAGATCTTAAGAACACTGAAGCTTTCTTT. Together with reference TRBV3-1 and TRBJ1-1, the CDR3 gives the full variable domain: DTAVSQTPKYLVTQMGNDKSIKCEQNLGHDTMYWYKQDSKKFLKIMFSYNNKELIINETVPNRFSPKSPDKAHLNLHINSLELGDSAVYFCASSQDLKNTEAFFGQGTRLTVV.

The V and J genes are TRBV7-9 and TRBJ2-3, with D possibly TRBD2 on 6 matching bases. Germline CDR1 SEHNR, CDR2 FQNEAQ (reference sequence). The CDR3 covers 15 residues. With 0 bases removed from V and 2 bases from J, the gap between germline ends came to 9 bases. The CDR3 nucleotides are TGTGCCAGCAGCTTAGCACTAGCCCCCACAGATACGCAGTATTTT. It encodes CASSLALAPTDTQYF.

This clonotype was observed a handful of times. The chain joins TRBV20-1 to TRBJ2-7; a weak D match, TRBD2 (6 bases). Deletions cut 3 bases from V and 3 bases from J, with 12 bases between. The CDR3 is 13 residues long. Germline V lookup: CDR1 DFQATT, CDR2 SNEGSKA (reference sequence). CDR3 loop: CSARWAGRYEQYF. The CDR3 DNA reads TGCAGTGCTAGGTGGGCGGGGCGCTACGAGCAGTACTTC.

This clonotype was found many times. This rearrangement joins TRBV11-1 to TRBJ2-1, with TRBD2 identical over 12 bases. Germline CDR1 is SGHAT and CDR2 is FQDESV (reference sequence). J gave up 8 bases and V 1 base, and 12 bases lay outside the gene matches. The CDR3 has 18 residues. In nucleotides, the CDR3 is TGTGCCAGCAGCTTAGTACCCCTTCTAGCGGGAGGGCCCTATGAGCAGTTCTTC. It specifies CASSLVPLLAGGPYEQFF.

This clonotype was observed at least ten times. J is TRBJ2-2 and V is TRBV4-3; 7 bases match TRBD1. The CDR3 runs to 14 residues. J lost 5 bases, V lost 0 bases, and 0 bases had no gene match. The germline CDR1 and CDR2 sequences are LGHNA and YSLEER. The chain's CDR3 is CASSQDRGTGELFF. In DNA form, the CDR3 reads TGCGCCAGCAGCCAAGACAGGGGGACCGGGGAGCTGTTTTTT.

The CDR3 DNA sequence: TGTGCCAGCAGCTTACGGGCTAGCGGTCTCTACAATGAGCAGTTCTTC. Its translation is CASSLRASGLYNEQFF. The chain employs TRBV7-8 and TRBJ2-1, with 7 bases lining up with TRBD2. The CDR3 has 16 residues. The germline gives CDR1 SGHVS, CDR2 FQNEAQ. The V and J ends lost 2 bases and 3 bases, in that order; junction bases with no gene match: 7.

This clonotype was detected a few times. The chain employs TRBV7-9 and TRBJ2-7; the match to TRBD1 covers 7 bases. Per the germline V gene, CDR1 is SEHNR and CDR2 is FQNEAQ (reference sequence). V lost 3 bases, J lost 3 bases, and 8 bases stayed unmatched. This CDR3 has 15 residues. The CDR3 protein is CASSFTEQGFYEQYF. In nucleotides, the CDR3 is TGTGCCAGCAGCTTTACGGAACAGGGGTTCTACGAGCAGTACTTC.

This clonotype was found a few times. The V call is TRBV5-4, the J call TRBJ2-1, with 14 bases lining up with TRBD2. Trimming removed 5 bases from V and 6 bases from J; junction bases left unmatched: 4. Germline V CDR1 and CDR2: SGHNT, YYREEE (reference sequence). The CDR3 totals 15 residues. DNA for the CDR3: TGTGCCAGCAGGGGGACTAGCGGGGGCGGCAATGAGCAGTTCTTC. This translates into CASRGTSGGGNEQFF.

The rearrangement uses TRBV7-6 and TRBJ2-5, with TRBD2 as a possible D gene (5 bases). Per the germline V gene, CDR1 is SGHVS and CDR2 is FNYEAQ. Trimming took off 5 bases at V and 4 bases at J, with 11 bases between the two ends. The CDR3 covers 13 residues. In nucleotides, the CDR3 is TGTGCCAGCAGCCGAGGGCCCGGAGAGACCCAGTACTTC. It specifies CASSRGPGETQYF.

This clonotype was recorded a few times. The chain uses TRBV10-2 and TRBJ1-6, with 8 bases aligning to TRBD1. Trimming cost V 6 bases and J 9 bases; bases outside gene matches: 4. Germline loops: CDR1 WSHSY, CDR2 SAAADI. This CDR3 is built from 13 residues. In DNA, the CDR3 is TGCGCCAGCAGACCGGACAGGGCTTCACCCCTCCACTTT. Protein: CASRPDRASPLHF.

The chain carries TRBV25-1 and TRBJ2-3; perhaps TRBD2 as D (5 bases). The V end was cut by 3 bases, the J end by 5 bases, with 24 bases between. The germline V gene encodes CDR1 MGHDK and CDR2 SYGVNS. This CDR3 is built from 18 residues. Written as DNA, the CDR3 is TGTGCCAGCAGTGATGTCTCTAGCCGCGTTTCCGGGAAAGATACGCAGTATTTT. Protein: CASSDVSSRVSGKDTQYF. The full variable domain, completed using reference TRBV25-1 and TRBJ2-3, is EADIYQTPRYLVIGTGKKITLECSQTMGHDKMYWYQQDPGMELHLIHYSYGVNSTEKGDLSSESTVSRIRTEHFPLTLESARPSHTSQYLCASSDVSSRVSGKDTQYFGPGTRLTVL.

CDR3 residues: CSAGRTSGRQGDEQYF. CDR3 in DNA: TGCAGTGCTGGCAGGACTAGCGGGAGACAAGGGGACGAGCAGTACTTC. The chain links TRBV20-1 to TRBJ2-7; 13 bases agree with TRBD2. The CDR3 length is 16 residues. After removal of 5 bases from V and 5 bases from J, the junction contained 12 bases not matched to a gene. Germline CDR1 is DFQATT and CDR2 is SNEGSKA (reference sequence).